Each of the 24 T cell receptor beta chains below was sequenced from the same sample in a study of CD8 T cells in ankylosing spondylitis. TCRdb fed the 5' RACE reads into MiXCR, producing one record per CDR3 protein. The sample lists 180,000 or so distinct CDR3 sequences, 9.5% to 13% occurring once. Sequenced: blood, either unsorted or a sorted T cell fraction (not recorded which). The receptors derive from a male donor with ankylosing spondylitis or in good health (not recorded which).

This clonotype has just a few counts. The chain recombines TRBV5-1 with TRBJ2-7; 8 positions agree with TRBD2. Germline V gene sequence: CDR1 SGHRS, CDR2 YFSETQ. The junction had 5 bases not matched to a gene; V was cut back by 0 bases and J by 0 bases. The CDR3 has 16 residues. For the CDR3, the DNA is TGCGCCAGCAGCTTGGACGCGAGCGGGAGCTCCTACGAGCAGTACTTC. Its protein is CASSLDASGSSYEQYF.

This clonotype has at least ten counts. The rearrangement links TRBV6-4 to TRBJ2-2, with 11 positions matching TRBD2. Looked up from germline, CDR1 is MRHNA and CDR2 is SNTAGT. After removal of 7 bases from V and 3 bases from J, the junction contained 7 bases not matched to a gene. CDR3 size: 16 residues. CDR3 coding DNA: TGTGCCAGCATAACTAGCGGGAGAATACACACCGGGGAGCTGTTTTTT. This gives the protein CASITSGRIHTGELFF.

This clonotype showed up many times. V is TRBV6-2 or TRBV6-3 and J is TRBJ2-2, with D hard to call. The CDR3 is made up of 15 amino acids. Trimming left V 5 bases short and J 5 bases short, with 15 bases between. CDR1 and CDR2 from the germline V gene are MNHEY and SVGEGT. The CDR3 sequence is CASSAVRPGTGELFF. For the CDR3, the DNA is TGTGCCAGCAGTGCCGTACGGCCCGGTACCGGGGAGCTGTTTTTT.

This clonotype was seen more than once but under ten times. The J gene is TRBJ1-1, the V gene TRBV7-2, with 7 bases aligning to TRBD1. CDR3 length equals 16 residues. Germline V gene lookup returns CDR1 SGHTA and CDR2 FQGNSA. V trimming: 3 bases; J trimming: 0 bases; junction bases outside the gene matches: 7. The CDR3 sequence: CASSLTGRSVNTEAFF. The CDR3 bases are TGTGCCAGCAGCTTGACAGGGAGGTCCGTGAACACTGAAGCTTTCTTT. Full variable domain (outside the CDR3, taken from reference TRBV7-2 and TRBJ1-1): GAGVSQSPSNKVTEKGKDVELRCDPISGHTALYWYRQSLGQGLEFLIYFQGNSAPDKSGLPSDRFSAERTGGSVSTLTIQRTQQEDSAVYLCASSLTGRSVNTEAFFGQGTRLTVV.

In its sample, this clonotype was seen many times. The chain links TRBV29-1 to TRBJ2-1, with a possible D match to TRBD2 (5 bases). Germline CDR1 reads SQVTM; CDR2 reads ANQGSEA. The CDR3 covers 12 residues. With 4 bases removed from V and 8 bases from J, the gap between germline ends came to 12 bases. CDR3 loop: CSVAGSADEQFF. CDR3 DNA sequence: TGCAGCGTTGCGGGGTCAGCGGATGAGCAGTTCTTC.

The chain couples TRBV5-1 to TRBJ2-5, with D perhaps TRBD2 (7 bases). The V gene's germline CDR1 is SGHRS and CDR2 YFSETQ. V lost 0 bases and J lost 2, with 11 bases in between. CDR3 length equals 15 residues. The CDR3 DNA sequence: TGCGCCAGCAGCTTGGAGAGGGGGGGACAAGAGACCCAGTACTTC. Residues: CASSLERGGQETQYF.

This clonotype was picked up a small number of times. The chain couples TRBV12-3 or TRBV12-4 to TRBJ1-2; 10 nucleotides align to TRBD1. The CDR3 consists of 17 residues. The ends lost 6 bases at V and 2 bases at J; junction bases unmatched: 12. CDR3 protein: CASSLPRDRGRNYGYTF. The CDR3 DNA follows: TGTGCCAGCAGCCTACCACGGGACAGGGGCCGCAACTATGGCTACACCTTC.

This clonotype was detected ten times or more. The rearrangement uses TRBV10-3 and TRBJ1-4; 7 positions match TRBD1. Per the germline V gene, CDR1 is ENHRY and CDR2 is SYGVKD. This CDR3 has 15 residues. The junction had 6 bases not matched to a gene; V was cut back by 6 bases and J by 2 bases. This chain's CDR3 is CAISDRAATNEKLFF. CDR3 bases: TGTGCCATCAGCGACAGGGCCGCGACTAATGAAAAACTGTTTTTT.

At least ten counts were recorded for this clonotype. J is TRBJ1-1 and V is TRBV6-1; 9 nucleotides match TRBD1. Germline CDR1 MNHNS, CDR2 SASEGT. V lost 6 bases to trimming and J lost 6 bases; unmatched junction nucleotides: 8. The CDR3 consists of 14 residues. CDR3 DNA sequence: TGTGCCAGCAGGCGGGGACAGGGCGTACCTGAAGCTTTCTTT. Protein: CASRRGQGVPEAFF.

This clonotype was observed many times. The CDR3 sequence is CASSSGLFQETQYF. CDR3 DNA: TGTGCCAGCAGCTCCGGACTATTCCAAGAGACCCAGTACTTC. The rearrangement links TRBV5-5 to TRBJ2-5, with D perhaps matching TRBD2 (6 bases). CDR1 is SGHKS and CDR2 is YYEKEE in the germline V gene (reference sequence). This CDR3 spans 14 amino acids. V lost 3 bases and J lost 1, with 10 bases in between.

At least ten counts were recorded for this clonotype. The gene calls are TRBV3-2 and TRBJ2-5. TRBV3-2 is assigned pseudogene status. The CDR3 sequence is 17 residues long. The CDR3: CASSQDGARPAKETQYF. The CDR3 region has the DNA TGTGCCAGCAGCCAAGACGGTGCCCGTCCTGCAAAAGAGACCCAGTACTTC.

The V and J genes are TRBV19 and TRBJ2-7; TRBD2 agrees at 7 bases. CDR3 length: 14 amino acids. Germline CDR1 reads LNHDA; CDR2 reads SQIVND (reference sequence). J gave up 2 bases and V 5 bases, and 6 bases lay outside the gene matches. The CDR3 bases are TGTGCCAGTAGTCGTGCTAGCGGTGCCTACGAGCAGTACTTC. Amino acid sequence: CASSRASGAYEQYF.

This chain uses TRBV20-1 with TRBJ2-1; TRBD2 agrees at 7 bases. CDR1 is DFQATT, CDR2 SNEGSKA, per germline (reference sequence). Trimming at V came to 8 bases and at J to 4 bases, leaving 14 bases not matched to a gene. The CDR3 consists of 15 residues. CDR3 DNA: TGCAGTACTACTTTAGCGGGCATTACATACAATGAGCAGTTCTTC. Its protein is CSTTLAGITYNEQFF.

This clonotype was observed many times. The CDR3 here is CASSGGQGTTYNEQFF. The DNA of the CDR3 is TGCGCCAGCAGCGGGGGACAGGGGACGACTTACAATGAGCAGTTCTTC. This chain joins TRBV5-1 and TRBJ2-1, with TRBD1 matching 10 bases. This CDR3 spans 16 amino acids. CDR1 and CDR2 (germline): SGHRS, YFSETQ. V shed 4 bases, J shed 4 bases, and the junction held 8 bases outside the gene matches.

This clonotype showed up many times. The J gene is TRBJ2-7, the V gene TRBV27, with 10 bases matching TRBD2. CDR3 size: 15 residues. Trimming at V came to 3 bases and at J to 1 base, leaving 3 bases not matched to a gene. Germline loops: CDR1 MNHEY, CDR2 SMNVEV (reference sequence). The CDR3 bases are TGTGCCAGCAGTTTGACTAGCGGGCTATCCTACGAGCAGTACTTC. Its protein product is CASSLTSGLSYEQYF.

This clonotype appeared many times. V is TRBV20-1 and J is TRBJ1-2; 7 positions agree with TRBD1. V lost 1 base to trimming and J lost 4 bases; unmatched junction nucleotides: 6. The CDR3 is 14 amino acids. Germline V gene data show CDR1 as DFQATT and CDR2 as SNEGSKA (reference sequence). The CDR3 sequence: CSARVPTGTYGYTF. DNA of the CDR3: TGCAGTGCTAGAGTCCCGACAGGGACCTATGGCTACACCTTC.

This clonotype was seen many times. V gene TRBV2 combines with J gene TRBJ1-2; 8 bases are shared with TRBD1. Germline-derived CDR1 and CDR2 are SNHLY and FYNNEI. The CDR3 covers 13 residues. V gave up 4 bases and J gave up 4 bases; unmatched junction bases: 2. CDR3 coding DNA: TGTGCCAGCAGTGCACAGGGGGGCTATGGCTACACCTTC. Translating it yields CASSAQGGYGYTF.

There are many counts of this clonotype. The chain combines TRBV5-5 with TRBJ1-5; 11 positions agree with TRBD1. J gave up 5 bases and V 1 base, and 2 bases lay outside the gene matches. The CDR3 has 15 amino acids. CDR1 is SGHKS and CDR2 is YYEKEE in the germline V gene (reference sequence). CDR3 protein: CASSLRTGGYQPQHF. The CDR3 DNA reads as TGTGCCAGCAGCTTGAGGACAGGGGGCTATCAGCCCCAGCATTTT.

This clonotype was seen ten or more times. The chain combines TRBV10-3 with TRBJ1-5; TRBD1 is a possible D gene (5 bases). V was trimmed by 0 bases and J by 6 bases, leaving 12 bases between them. Germline CDR1 and CDR2: ENHRY and SYGVKD. The CDR3 is 15 residues long. The CDR3: CAISESGAGGQPQHF. The CDR3 nucleotides read TGTGCCATCAGTGAGTCCGGGGCCGGGGGTCAGCCCCAGCATTTT.

This clonotype has ten or more counts. The chain combines TRBV6-1 with TRBJ1-5; TRBD1 is a possible D gene (5 bases). Per germline, CDR1 MNHNS and CDR2 SASEGT. The CDR3 contains 14 residues. The V end lost 3 bases, the J end lost 4 bases, and 10 bases lay between the germline ends. The CDR3 DNA sequence: TGTGCCAGCAGTGATCAGGGTGGGAATCAGCCCCAGCATTTT. Translated, it gives CASSDQGGNQPQHF.

J is TRBJ1-4 and V is TRBV3-1, with 7 bases that match TRBD1. V was clipped by 0 bases and J by 10 bases; unmatched bases: 2. Germline values: CDR1 LGHDT, CDR2 YNNKEL (reference sequence). The CDR3 is 13 amino acids. Here the CDR3 reads CASSQDQGGKLFF. For the CDR3, the DNA is TGTGCCAGCAGCCAAGATCAGGGGGGAAAACTGTTTTTT.

This clonotype appeared many times. J is TRBJ1-5 and V is TRBV10-1, with 9 bases that match TRBD1. V shed 4 bases and J 7 bases; nucleotides not matched to a gene: 2. The CDR3 consists of 13 residues. Germline loops: CDR1 WNHNN, CDR2 SYGVQD (reference sequence). The CDR3 sequence is CASSAGQGQPQHF. The DNA for the CDR3 is TGCGCCAGCAGTGCGGGACAGGGACAGCCCCAGCATTTT.

The table lists this clonotype with a few counts. The chain links TRBV7-2 to TRBJ2-4; TRBD1 is a possible D gene (5 bases). The ends were cut back, 10 bases at V and 0 bases at J, with 10 bases in the middle. Germline V gives CDR1 SGHTA, CDR2 FQGNSA. The CDR3 has 13 amino acids. Here the CDR3 DNA reads TGTGCCACCGACAGTCTAGCCAAAAACATTCAGTACTTC. It codes for CATDSLAKNIQYF.

This clonotype was found many times. The chain joins TRBV27 to TRBJ2-2, with D perhaps TRBD1 (5 bases). CDR3 length: 12 amino acids. The ends were cut back, 8 bases at V and 7 bases at J, with 11 bases in the middle. Germline V gene data show CDR1 as MNHEY and CDR2 as SMNVEV (reference sequence). CDR3 region: CASSQGIGELFF. In DNA, the CDR3 is TGTGCCAGCTCTCAGGGAATCGGGGAGCTGTTTTTT.